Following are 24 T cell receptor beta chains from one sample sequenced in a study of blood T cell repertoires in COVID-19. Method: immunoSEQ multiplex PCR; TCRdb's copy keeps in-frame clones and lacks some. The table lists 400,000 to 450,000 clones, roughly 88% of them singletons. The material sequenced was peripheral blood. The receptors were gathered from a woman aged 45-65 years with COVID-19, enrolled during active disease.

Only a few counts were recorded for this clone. The CDR3 reads CASSYNGGATSYEQYF. Here the CDR3 DNA reads TGTGCCAGCAGTTACAACGGGGGGGCGACCTCCTACGAGCAGTACTTC. The chain is built from TRBV5-4 and TRBJ2-7; 8 nucleotides align to TRBD2. V shed 5 bases and J 0 bases; nucleotides not matched to a gene: 10. Per the germline V gene, CDR1 is SGHNT and CDR2 is YYREEE (reference sequence). CDR3 length equals 16 residues.

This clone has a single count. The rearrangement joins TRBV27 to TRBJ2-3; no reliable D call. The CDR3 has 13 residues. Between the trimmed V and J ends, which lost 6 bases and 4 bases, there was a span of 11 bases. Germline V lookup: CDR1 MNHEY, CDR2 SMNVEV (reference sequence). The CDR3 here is CASRESIADTQYF. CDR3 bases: TGTGCCAGCAGGGAGTCTATCGCAGATACGCAGTATTTT.

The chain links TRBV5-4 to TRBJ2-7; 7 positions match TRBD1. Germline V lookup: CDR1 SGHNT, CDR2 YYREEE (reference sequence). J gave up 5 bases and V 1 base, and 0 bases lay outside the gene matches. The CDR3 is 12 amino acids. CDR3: CASSLTGDEQYF. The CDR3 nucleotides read TGTGCCAGCAGCTTGACAGGGGACGAGCAGTACTTC. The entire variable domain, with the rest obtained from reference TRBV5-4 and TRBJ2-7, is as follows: ETGVTQSPTHLIKTRGQQVTLRCSSQSGHNTVSWYQQALGQGPQFIFQYYREEENGRGNFPPRFSGLQFPNYSSELNVNALELDDSALYLCASSLTGDEQYFGPGTRLTVT.

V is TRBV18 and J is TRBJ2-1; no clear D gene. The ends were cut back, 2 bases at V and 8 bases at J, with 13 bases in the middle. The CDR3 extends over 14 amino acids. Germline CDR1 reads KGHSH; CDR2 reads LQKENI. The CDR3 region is CASSPSPGVHEQFF. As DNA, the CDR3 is TGTGCCAGCTCACCATCCCCCGGTGTCCATGAGCAGTTCTTC. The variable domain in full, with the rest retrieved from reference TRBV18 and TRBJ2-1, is NAGVMQNPRHLVRRRGQEARLRCSPMKGHSHVYWYRQLPEEGLKFMVYLQKENIIDESGMPKERFSAEFPKEGPSILRIQQVVRGDSAAYFCASSPSPGVHEQFFGPGTRLTVL.

The CDR3 DNA sequence: TGTGCCAGTATCCGAGCGGGGCGGAACACTGAAGCTTTCTTT. This sequence encodes CASIRAGRNTEAFF. The genes are TRBV19 and TRBJ1-1; tentative D call: TRBD1 (5 bases). The CDR3 runs 14 residues. The V end lost 7 bases, the J end lost 1 base, and 13 bases lay between the germline ends. Per germline, CDR1 LNHDA and CDR2 SQIVND (reference sequence).

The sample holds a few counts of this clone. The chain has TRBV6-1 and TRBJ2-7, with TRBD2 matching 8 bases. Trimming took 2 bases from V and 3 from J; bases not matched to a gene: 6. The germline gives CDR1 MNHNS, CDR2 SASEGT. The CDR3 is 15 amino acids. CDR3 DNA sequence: TGTGCCAGCAGTGAAACGGGGGGGACCCTCTACGAGCAGTACTTC. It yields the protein CASSETGGTLYEQYF.

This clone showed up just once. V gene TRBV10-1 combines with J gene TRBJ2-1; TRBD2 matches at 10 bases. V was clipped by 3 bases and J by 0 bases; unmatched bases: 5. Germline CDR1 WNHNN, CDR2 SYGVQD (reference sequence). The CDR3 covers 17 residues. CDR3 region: CASSDRASGGSYNEQFF. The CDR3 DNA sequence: TGCGCCAGCAGTGATAGGGCTAGCGGGGGCTCCTACAATGAGCAGTTCTTC.

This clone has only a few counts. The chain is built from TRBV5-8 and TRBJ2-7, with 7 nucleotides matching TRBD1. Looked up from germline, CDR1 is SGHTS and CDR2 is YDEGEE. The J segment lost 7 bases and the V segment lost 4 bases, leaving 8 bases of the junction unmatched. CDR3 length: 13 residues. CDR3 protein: CASSQRQGREQYF. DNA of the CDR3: TGTGCCAGCAGCCAAAGACAGGGACGGGAGCAGTACTTC. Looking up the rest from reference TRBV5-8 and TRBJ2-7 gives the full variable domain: EAGVTQSPTHLIKTRGQQATLRCSPISGHTSVYWYQQALGLGLQFLLWYDEGEERNRGNFPPRFSGRQFPNYSSELNVNALELEDSALYLCASSQRQGREQYFGPGTRLTVT.

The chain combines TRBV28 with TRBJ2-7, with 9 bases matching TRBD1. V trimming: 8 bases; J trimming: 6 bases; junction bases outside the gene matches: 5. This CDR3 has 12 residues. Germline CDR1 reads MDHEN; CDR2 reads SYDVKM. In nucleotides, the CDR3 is TGTGCCAGCGGGACAGGGTTCACCGAGCAGTACTTC. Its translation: CASGTGFTEQYF.

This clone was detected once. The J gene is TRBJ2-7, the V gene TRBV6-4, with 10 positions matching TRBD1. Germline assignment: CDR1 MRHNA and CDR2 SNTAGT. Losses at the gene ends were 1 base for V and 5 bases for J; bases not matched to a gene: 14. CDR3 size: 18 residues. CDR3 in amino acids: CASSDLTTGTGVPHEQYF. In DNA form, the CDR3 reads TGTGCCAGCAGTGACTTAACCACCGGGACAGGGGTTCCCCACGAGCAGTACTTC.

The CDR3 region has the DNA TGTGCCAGCAGCTTTAAGGCAGGGGATTCCTACGAGCAGTACTTC. This encodes CASSFKAGDSYEQYF. The genes are TRBV7-2 and TRBJ2-7; a possible D gene is TRBD1 (6 bases). Per germline, CDR1 SGHTA and CDR2 FQGNSA. V lost 3 bases and J 1 base, leaving 13 bases between the germline ends. The CDR3 sequence is 15 residues long.

The CDR3 DNA reads TGTGCCAGTAGTGCCGACAGAGACAATGAGCAGTTCTTC. This codes for CASSADRDNEQFF. The chain uses TRBV19 and TRBJ2-1; a weak D match, TRBD1 (5 bases). The CDR3 runs to 13 residues. Germline V gives CDR1 LNHDA, CDR2 SQIVND (reference sequence). V lost 5 bases to trimming and J lost 5 bases, with 10 bases between them.

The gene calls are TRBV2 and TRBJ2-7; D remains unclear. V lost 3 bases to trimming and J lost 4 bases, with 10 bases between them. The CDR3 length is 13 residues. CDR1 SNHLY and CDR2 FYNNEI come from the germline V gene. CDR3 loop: CASSEAVWYEQYF. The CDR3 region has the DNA TGTGCCAGCAGTGAGGCCGTTTGGTACGAGCAGTACTTC.

The CDR3: CASSVEQGVGTEAFF. The DNA for the CDR3 is TGTGCCAGCAGCGTAGAACAGGGGGTCGGGACTGAAGCTTTCTTT. The V and J genes are TRBV9 and TRBJ1-1, with 8 bases fitting TRBD1. The CDR3 extends over 15 amino acids. The germline V gene has CDR1 SGDLS and CDR2 YYNGEE. The J segment lost 5 bases and the V segment lost 0 bases, leaving 6 bases of the junction unmatched.

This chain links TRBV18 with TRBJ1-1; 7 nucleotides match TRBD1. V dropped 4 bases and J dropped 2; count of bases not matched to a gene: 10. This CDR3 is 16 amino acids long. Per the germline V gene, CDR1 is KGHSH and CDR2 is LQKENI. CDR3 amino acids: CASSLFGTASNTEAFF. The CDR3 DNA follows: TGTGCCAGCTCACTCTTCGGGACAGCCTCAAACACTGAAGCTTTCTTT.

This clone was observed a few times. The CDR3 is CASSLRGITALEPQHF. The CDR3 nucleotides are TGTGCCAGCAGTTTACGGGGAATAACAGCCCTAGAGCCCCAGCATTTT. The chain recombines TRBV28 with TRBJ1-5, with D unresolved. V was clipped by 2 bases and J by 8 bases, with 19 bases between them. The V gene's germline CDR1 is MDHEN and CDR2 SYDVKM. The CDR3 runs 16 residues.

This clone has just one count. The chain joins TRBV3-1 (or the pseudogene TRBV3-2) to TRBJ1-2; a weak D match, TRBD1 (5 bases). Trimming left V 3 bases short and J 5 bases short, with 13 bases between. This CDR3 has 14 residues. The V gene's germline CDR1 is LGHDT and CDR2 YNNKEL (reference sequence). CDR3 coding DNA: TGTGCCAGCAGCCAGGTACAGGAGGGTTATGGCTACACCTTC. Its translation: CASSQVQEGYGYTF.

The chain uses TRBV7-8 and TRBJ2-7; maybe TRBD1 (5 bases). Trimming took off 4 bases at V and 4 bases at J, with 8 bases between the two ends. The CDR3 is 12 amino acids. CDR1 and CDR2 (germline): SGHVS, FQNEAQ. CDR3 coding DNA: TGTGCCAGCAGCTCGCAGGGTTACGAGCAGTACTTC. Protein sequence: CASSSQGYEQYF. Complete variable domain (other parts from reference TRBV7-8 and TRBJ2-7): GAGVSQSPRYKVAKRGQDVALRCDPISGHVSLFWYQQALGQGPEFLTYFQNEAQLDKSGLPSDRFFAERPEGSVSTLKIQRTQQEDSAVYLCASSSQGYEQYFGPGTRLTVT.

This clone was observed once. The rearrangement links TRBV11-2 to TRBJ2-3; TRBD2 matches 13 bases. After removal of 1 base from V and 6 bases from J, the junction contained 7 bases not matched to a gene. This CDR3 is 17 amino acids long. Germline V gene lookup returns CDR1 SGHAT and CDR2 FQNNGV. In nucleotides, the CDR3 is TGTGCCAGCAGCTTAGCAACTAGCGGGGGGGCAGGGGATACGCAGTATTTT. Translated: CASSLATSGGAGDTQYF. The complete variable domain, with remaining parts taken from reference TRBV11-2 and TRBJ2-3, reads EAGVAQSPRYKIIEKRQSVAFWCNPISGHATLYWYQQILGQGPKLLIQFQNNGVVDDSQLPKDRFSAERLKGVDSTLKIQPAKLEDSAVYLCASSLATSGGAGDTQYFGPGTRLTVL.

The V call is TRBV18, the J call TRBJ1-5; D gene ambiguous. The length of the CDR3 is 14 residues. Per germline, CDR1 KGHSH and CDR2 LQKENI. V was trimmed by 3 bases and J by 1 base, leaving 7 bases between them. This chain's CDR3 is CASSPSGSNQPQHF. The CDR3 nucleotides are TGTGCCAGCTCACCCTCGGGGAGCAATCAGCCCCAGCATTTT.

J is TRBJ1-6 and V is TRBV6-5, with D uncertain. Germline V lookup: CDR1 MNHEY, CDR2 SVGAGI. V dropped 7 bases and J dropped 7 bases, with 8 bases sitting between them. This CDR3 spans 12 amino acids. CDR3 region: CASNLVNSPLHF. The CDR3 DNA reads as TGTGCCAGCAACCTAGTGAATTCACCCCTCCACTTT.

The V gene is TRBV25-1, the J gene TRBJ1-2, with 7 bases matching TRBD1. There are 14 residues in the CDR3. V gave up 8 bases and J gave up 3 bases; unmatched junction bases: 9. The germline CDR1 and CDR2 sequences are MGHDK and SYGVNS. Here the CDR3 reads CASGGRQGDYGYTF. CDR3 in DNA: TGTGCCAGCGGGGGGCGACAGGGAGACTATGGCTACACCTTC.

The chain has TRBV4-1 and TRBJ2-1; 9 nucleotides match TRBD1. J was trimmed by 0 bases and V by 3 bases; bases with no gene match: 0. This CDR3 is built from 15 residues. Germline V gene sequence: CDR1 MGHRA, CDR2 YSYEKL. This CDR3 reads CASSQTGGSYNEQFF. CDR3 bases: TGCGCCAGCAGCCAGACAGGGGGCTCCTACAATGAGCAGTTCTTC.

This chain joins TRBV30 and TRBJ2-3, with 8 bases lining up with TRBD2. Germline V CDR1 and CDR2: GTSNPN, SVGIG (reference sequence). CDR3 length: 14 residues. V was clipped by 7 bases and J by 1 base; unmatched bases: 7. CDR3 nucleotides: TGTGCCTTACAACCGCGGGGGGGCACAGATACGCAGTATTTT. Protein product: CALQPRGGTDTQYF.